Shown below are 16 T cell receptor beta chains from a single sample sequenced in a study of vaccination and CD4 T cells after COVID-19 (dated by TCRdb to the early 2020s). The method behind the library was PCR. For sequencing, an Illumina iSeq 100 was employed. At the Johns Hopkins FTIC core, DNA from the cultured CD4+ T cells underwent TCR sequencing with the Oncomine TCR Beta short-read assay. TCRdb itself trimmed the public reads at Q25 with fastp, ran MiXCR and retained productive beta chains. Every distinct CDR3 protein forms one entry, paired with its most common genes and DNA. This sample lists fewer than 20,000 distinct CDR3 sequences; approximately 57% were detected once. The ten largest clones capture roughly 6.7% of the sample. The treatment or condition label, read with the paper, signifies: roughly ten-day PBMC culture with coronavirus spike peptide pools or control peptides (ViraFEST assay).

No cognate antigen is known for these TCRs. The sample was CD4+ T cells from blood, cultured in vitro, taken before SARS-CoV-2 vaccination. Every receptor here comes from a human donor who had recovered from COVID-19.

The V call is TRBV20-1, the J call TRBJ2-3, with 7 bases lining up with TRBD1. The CDR3 is made up of 18 amino acids. In germline, CDR1 is DFQATT, CDR2 SNEGSKA (reference sequence). The trim removed 6 bases at V and 2 bases at J, leaving 20 bases unmatched. The CDR3 coding sequence is TGCAGTGCCAGGGCCCACCTCGTGGGGACAGTCCTCACAGATACGCAGTATTTT. Translation: CSARAHLVGTVLTDTQYF.

The genes are TRBV27 and TRBJ2-1; D is ambiguous. The V gene lost 1 base and the J gene lost 4 bases, with 11 bases spanning the gap. Germline values: CDR1 MNHEY, CDR2 SMNVEV (reference sequence). CDR3 length: 15 amino acids. CDR3 nucleotide sequence: TGTGCCAGCAGTTTATTTGCCTGGGGTTACAATGAGCAGTTCTTC. Translated: CASSLFAWGYNEQFF.

The CDR3 protein is CASGNGLAGTDTQYF. Written as DNA, the CDR3 is TGTGCCAGCGGAAACGGACTAGCGGGGACAGATACGCAGTATTTT. The rearrangement links TRBV2 to TRBJ2-3, with 12 nucleotides matching TRBD2. The CDR3 runs to 15 residues. Germline loops: CDR1 SNHLY, CDR2 FYNNEI. J was trimmed by 3 bases and V by 8 bases; bases with no gene match: 6.

The J gene is TRBJ1-4, the V gene TRBV9; 7 positions match TRBD1. The trim removed 0 bases at V and 7 bases at J, leaving 6 bases unmatched. The CDR3 is 15 residues long. Germline-derived CDR1 and CDR2 are SGDLS and YYNGEE. CDR3 sequence reads: CASSVDTGVGEKLFF. The CDR3 coding sequence is TGTGCCAGCAGCGTAGACACAGGGGTGGGTGAAAAACTGTTTTTT. The full variable domain, its missing parts supplied by reference TRBV9 and TRBJ1-4, is DSGVTQTPKHLITATGQRVTLRCSPRSGDLSVYWYQQSLDQGLQFLIQYYNGEERAKGNILERFSAQQFPDLHSELNLSSLELGDSALYFCASSVDTGVGEKLFFGSGTQLSVL.

V is TRBV28 and J is TRBJ2-1, with D possibly TRBD2 on 6 matching bases. CDR3 size: 14 residues. V was clipped by 11 bases and J by 0 bases, with 14 bases between them. The germline V gene encodes CDR1 MDHEN and CDR2 SYDVKM. CDR3 protein: CAHRRGNSYNEQFF. The DNA for the CDR3 is TGTGCCCATCGGAGGGGTAACTCCTACAATGAGCAGTTCTTC.

This clonotype was detected a few times. CDR3 in amino acids: CASRQFYGYTF. CDR3 bases: TGTGCCAGCAGACAATTCTATGGCTACACCTTC. The genes are TRBV2 and TRBJ1-2; D is ambiguous. Trimming cost V 6 bases and J 4 bases, with 6 bases left between them. Looked up from germline, CDR1 is SNHLY and CDR2 is FYNNEI. The CDR3 sequence is 11 residues long.

Here the CDR3 DNA reads TGTGCCAGCAGTGGCACAACTCGGAATCAGCCCCAGCATTTT. Residues: CASSGTTRNQPQHF. The J gene is TRBJ1-5, the V gene TRBV2; D remains unclear. Germline CDR1 reads SNHLY; CDR2 reads FYNNEI. The CDR3 is 14 amino acids. Trimming shortened V by 4 bases and J by 4 bases, and 11 bases separated the two germline ends. The variable domain in full, completed from reference TRBV2 and TRBJ1-5, reads EPEVTQTPSHQVTQMGQEVILRCVPISNHLYFYWYRQILGQKVEFLVSFYNNEISEKSEIFDDQFSVERPDGSNFTLKIRSTKLEDSAMYFCASSGTTRNQPQHFGDGTRLSIL.

The rearrangement links TRBV20-1 to TRBJ2-3, with unresolved D. Germline assignment: CDR1 DFQATT and CDR2 SNEGSKA (reference sequence). The ends were cut back, 4 bases at V and 4 bases at J, with 12 bases in the middle. This CDR3 spans 13 amino acids. CDR3 DNA: TGCAGTGCTATCAGAAGGGCGGCAGATACGCAGTATTTT. This translates into CSAIRRAADTQYF.

This clonotype turned up a few times. The rearrangement uses TRBV18 and TRBJ1-5; 7 bases fit TRBD1. CDR3 length: 14 amino acids. The trim removed 2 bases at V and 4 bases at J, leaving 2 bases unmatched. Germline CDR1 is KGHSH and CDR2 is LQKENI. The CDR3 DNA sequence: TGTGCCAGCTCACCAGGACAGGCTAATCAGCCCCAGCATTTT. It codes for CASSPGQANQPQHF.

This clonotype was recorded a few times. The chain is built from TRBV15 and TRBJ2-5, with TRBD2 matching over 7 bases. CDR3 size: 16 residues. Trimming cost V 1 base and J 5 bases; bases outside gene matches: 10. The germline V gene encodes CDR1 LNHNV and CDR2 YYDKDF (reference sequence). CDR3 sequence reads: CATSRGGAGTRETQYF. Written as DNA, the CDR3 is TGTGCCACCAGCAGAGGGGGAGCGGGAACGAGGGAGACCCAGTACTTC.

J is TRBJ2-5 and V is TRBV25-1; D is possibly TRBD2 (5 bases). Germline V CDR1 and CDR2: MGHDK, SYGVNS. V was pared by 2 bases and J by 2 bases, with 6 bases between. The CDR3 has 13 residues. The CDR3: CASSEPGQETQYF. CDR3 in DNA: TGTGCCAGCAGTGAACCGGGACAAGAGACCCAGTACTTC.

This clonotype has more than one count but fewer than ten. V usage is TRBV20-1 and J usage is TRBJ2-3; D ambiguous. This CDR3 region has 10 residues. CDR1 is DFQATT and CDR2 is SNEGSKA in the germline V gene (reference sequence). The V gene lost 6 bases and the J gene lost 5 bases, with 6 bases spanning the gap. The CDR3 sequence is CSAQKDTQYF. In DNA, the CDR3 is TGCAGTGCCCAGAAAGATACGCAGTATTTT.

The chain links TRBV27 to TRBJ2-7; D perhaps matches TRBD2 (6 bases). CDR1 and CDR2 (germline): MNHEY, SMNVEV (reference sequence). The V and J ends lost 6 bases and 3 bases respectively, with 12 bases between them. This CDR3 comprises 13 residues. Written as DNA, the CDR3 is TGTGCCAGCAGGCGGGACTTAAGCTACGAGCAGTACTTC. Translation: CASRRDLSYEQYF.

The chain recombines TRBV12-3 or TRBV12-4 with TRBJ2-7; 10 positions agree with TRBD2. V shed 7 bases and J 0 bases; nucleotides not matched to a gene: 21. The CDR3 extends over 20 amino acids. The chain's CDR3 is CASTKGASGSLFWSSYEQYF. As DNA, the CDR3 is TGTGCCAGCACAAAAGGGGCTAGCGGGAGTTTGTTTTGGAGCTCCTACGAGCAGTACTTC.

The gene calls are TRBV11-1 and TRBJ2-2; maybe TRBD2 (6 bases). The length of the CDR3 is 15 residues. Trimming removed 3 bases from V and 5 bases from J, with 13 bases in between. The V gene's germline CDR1 is SGHAT and CDR2 FQDESV (reference sequence). The CDR3 DNA reads TGTGCCAGCAGCTTTAATGCGGGAAGTACCGGGGAGCTGTTTTTT. Amino acids: CASSFNAGSTGELFF.

V is TRBV28 and J is TRBJ1-1, with D unresolved. CDR1 is MDHEN, CDR2 SYDVKM, per germline. Trimming took off 11 bases at V and 1 base at J, with 8 bases between the two ends. This CDR3 comprises 11 residues. The CDR3 sequence is CASHQNTEAFF. CDR3 sequence (DNA): TGTGCCTCCCACCAGAACACTGAAGCTTTCTTT.